A selection of T cell receptor beta chains follows, all from one sample in a study of blood T cell repertoires in COVID-19. Generated by immunoSEQ multiplex PCR, the TCRdb table keeps only in-frame clones and is missing some. Of about 76,000 clones in the sample, approximately 80% are singletons; the top ten hold approximately 12%. Source material: peripheral blood. The receptors come from a human donor in a cohort sampled during active COVID-19. Each CDR3 is given with its conserved first and last residue.

>TRBJ2-1|TRBV20-1
CSASDPRGNNEQFF
>TRBJ2-3|TRBV5-4
CASSLAGRIGPDTQYF
>TRBJ2-7|TRBV6-5
CASSYSPQGYEQYF
>TRBJ1-1|TRBV7-8
CASSLAGQNTEAFF
>TRBJ2-2|TRBV5-4
CASSLRGPGELFF
>TRBJ2-3|TRBV30
CASTDRDGDTQYF
>TRBJ1-1|TRBV20-1
CSARQYTEAFF
>TRBJ2-7|TRBV30
CAWRKGKGYEQYF
>TRBJ1-4|TRBV19
CASSILKGHGNEKLFF
>TRBJ1-3|TRBV27
CASSPNSSGNTIYF
>TRBJ1-3|TRBV9
CASSANSGNTIYF
>TRBJ2-2|TRBV19
CASSIVRDTGELFF
>TRBJ1-2|TRBV5-4
CASSLDTGGSLYGYTF
>TRBJ1-5|TRBV27
CASSLWADSNQPQHF
>TRBJ1-6|TRBV19
CASSMGQGAQSPLHF
>TRBJ2-7|TRBV28
CASNPLLKGGGQGSYEQYF
>TRBJ1-2|TRBV2
CASSIGQGRSGYTF
>TRBJ1-2|TRBV7-9
CASSLGQGFGYTF
>TRBJ1-5|TRBV19
CASSAETGDSQPQHF
>TRBJ1-5|TRBV19
CASTYGESTGYSNQPQHF
>TRBJ2-7|TRBV28
CASSFSRLYEQYF
>TRBJ2-1|TRBV7-6
CASRPGTSGGNEQFF
>TRBJ1-2|TRBV19
CASSMGQVRNYGYTF
>TRBJ1-1|TRBV7-2
CASSLATRGATFF
>TRBJ2-7|TRBV19
CASSYPGQLTYEQYF
>TRBJ2-5|TRBV9
CASSVIGGPKETQYF
>TRBJ1-5|TRBV21-1
CASSAVDRGAPDPNQPQHF
>TRBJ2-3|TRBV7-9
CASSLAHGAADRVTDTQYF
>TRBJ1-1|TRBV12-3/TRBV12-4
CASFGGRAEAFF
>TRBJ2-6|TRBV7-2
CASSLRTGGLGANVLTF
>TRBJ2-1|TRBV9
CASSVGVAGNVEQFF
>TRBJ2-5|TRBV5-1
CASSRARETQYF
>TRBJ2-3|TRBV6-5
CASFLAGGTDTQYF
>TRBJ1-2|TRBV29-1
CSVEGQTNYGYTF
>TRBJ2-5|TRBV5-1
CASSGRSKETQYF
>TRBJ1-6|TRBV30
CAWMGGGTSPLHF
>TRBJ2-7|TRBV25-1
CASSHGLAGTYEQYF
>TRBJ1-5|TRBV11-2
CASSPTRGANQPQHF
>TRBJ2-5|TRBV5-6
CATKGTGLGTQYF
>TRBJ2-5|TRBV9
CASSARQGMETQYF
>TRBJ2-3|TRBV6-5
CAAGGNTDTQYF
>TRBJ2-3|TRBV29-1
CSAARDTDTQYF
>TRBJ1-5|TRBV6-2/TRBV6-3
CASRPGFGRLNQPQHF
>TRBJ1-2|TRBV9
CASSPQGAVDSRGYTF
>TRBJ1-2|TRBV19
CASSIVPNPSNYGYTF
>TRBJ2-6|TRBV19
CASSIRTGGTGANVLTF
>TRBJ1-1|TRBV5-3
CARRTTGGSFWDTEAFF
>TRBJ1-2|TRBV6-5
CASSYAATGGGYTF
>TRBJ1-6|TRBV6-5
CASSFGQGAKNSPLHF
>TRBJ2-2|TRBV29-1
CSVDRGTGELFF
>TRBJ2-5|TRBV29-1
CSVETSGGGTQYF
>TRBJ1-4|TRBV4-3
CASSYTSATNEKLFF
>TRBJ2-1|TRBV19
CASSIGLTRSRSNEQFF